What follows describes a single T cell receptor (beta chain). These data originate in a study of stem cell transplantation in POMP-related autoinflammatory disease. Study context: After transplant, neutrophils and platelets showed 100% graft donor chimerism through one year.

The CDR3 extends over 13 amino acids. Germline CDR1 reads MDHEN; CDR2 reads SYDVKM. With V trimmed by 11 bases and J by 4 bases, 7 bases remained unmatched. The data were produced by immunoSEQ multiplex PCR, yet TCRdb's version contains in-frame clones alone and is incomplete. Of thousands of clones in the sample, 88% were seen once. The receptor comes from a human patient with POMP-related autoinflammation and immune dysregulation (PRAID). The graft donor may have given rise to some T cells. The sample here was CD8+ T cells from PBMCs, taken after stem cell transplantation. V is TRBV28 and J is TRBJ2-1; 8 nucleotides align to TRBD1. CDR3 nucleotides: TGTGCCGGCGGGACAGGTCTATACAATGAGCAGTTCTTC. The encoded protein is CAGGTGLYNEQFF.